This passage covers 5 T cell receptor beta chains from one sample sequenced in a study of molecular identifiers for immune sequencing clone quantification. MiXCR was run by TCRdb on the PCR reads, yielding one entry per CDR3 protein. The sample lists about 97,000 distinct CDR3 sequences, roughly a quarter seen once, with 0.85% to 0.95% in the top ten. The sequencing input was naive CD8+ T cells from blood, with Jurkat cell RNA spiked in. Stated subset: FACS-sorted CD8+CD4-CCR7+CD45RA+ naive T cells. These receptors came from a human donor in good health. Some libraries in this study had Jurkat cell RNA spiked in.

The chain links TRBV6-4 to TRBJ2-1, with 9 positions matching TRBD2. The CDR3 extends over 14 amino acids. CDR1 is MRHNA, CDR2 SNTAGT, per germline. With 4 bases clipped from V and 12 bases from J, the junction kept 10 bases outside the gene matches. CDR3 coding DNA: TGTGCCAGCAGTGCCGGGATAGCGGGGGAGGCGCAGTTCTTC. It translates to CASSAGIAGEAQFF.

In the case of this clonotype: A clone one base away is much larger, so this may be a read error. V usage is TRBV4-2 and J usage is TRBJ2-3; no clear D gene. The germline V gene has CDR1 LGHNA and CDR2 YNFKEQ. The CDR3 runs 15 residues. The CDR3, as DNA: TGTGCCAGCGGCCAAGAAGGTCCGGGCACAGATACGCAGTATTTT. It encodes CASGQEGPGTDTQYF.

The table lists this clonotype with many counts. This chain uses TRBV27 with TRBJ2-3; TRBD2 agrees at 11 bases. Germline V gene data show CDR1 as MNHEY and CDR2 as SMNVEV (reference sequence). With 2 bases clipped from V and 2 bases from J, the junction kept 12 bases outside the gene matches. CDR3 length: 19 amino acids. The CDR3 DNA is TGTGCCAGCAGTTTAGATCCCCCCCGACTAGCGGGATCCACAGATACGCAGTATTTT. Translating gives CASSLDPPRLAGSTDTQYF.

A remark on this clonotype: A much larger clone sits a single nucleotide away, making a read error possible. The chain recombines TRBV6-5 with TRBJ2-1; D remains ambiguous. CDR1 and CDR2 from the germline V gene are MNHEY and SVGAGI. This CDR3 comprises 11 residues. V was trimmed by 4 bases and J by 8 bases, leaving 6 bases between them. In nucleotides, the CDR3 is TGTGCCAGCAGTTCCCACGATGAGCAGTTCTTC. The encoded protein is CASSSHDEQFF.

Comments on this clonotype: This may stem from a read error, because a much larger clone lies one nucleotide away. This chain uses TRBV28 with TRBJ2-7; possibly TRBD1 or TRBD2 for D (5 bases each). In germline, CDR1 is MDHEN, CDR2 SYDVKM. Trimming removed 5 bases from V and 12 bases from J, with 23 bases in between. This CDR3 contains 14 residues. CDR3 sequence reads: CASSTPGVPTGRYF. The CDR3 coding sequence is TGTGCCAGCAGTACCCCCGGTGTCCCTACGGGGCGGTACTTC.